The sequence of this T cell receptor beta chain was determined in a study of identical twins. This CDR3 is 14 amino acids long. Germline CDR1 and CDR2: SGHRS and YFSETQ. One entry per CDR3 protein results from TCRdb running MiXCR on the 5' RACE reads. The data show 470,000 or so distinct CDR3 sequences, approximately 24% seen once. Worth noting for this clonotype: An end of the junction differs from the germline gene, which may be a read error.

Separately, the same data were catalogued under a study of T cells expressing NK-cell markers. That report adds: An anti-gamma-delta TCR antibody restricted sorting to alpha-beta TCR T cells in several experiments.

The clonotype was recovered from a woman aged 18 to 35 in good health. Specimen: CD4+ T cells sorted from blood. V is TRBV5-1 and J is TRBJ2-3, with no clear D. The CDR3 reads CASRLDGSTDTQYF. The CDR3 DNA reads TGCGCCAGCAGGTTGGATGGGAGCACAGATACGCAGTATTTT.